Sequencing of this T cell receptor beta chain was carried out in a study of blood T cells in healthy people across ages. Broader study findings: Diversity figures based on one million T cells were deemed too low.

Staff drew approximately 9.7 milliliters of peripheral blood from each donor. Each sample provided at least 5 micrograms of extracted total RNA. With V trimmed by 0 bases and J by 8 bases, 5 bases remained unmatched. Germline CDR1 reads SGHRS; CDR2 reads YFSETQ. The CDR3 totals 14 residues. The authors ran a second PCR of about 6 to 11 cycles using a sample-barcoded 5' primer and a J-beta primer mix. From the 5' RACE reads, TCRdb called clonotypes with MiXCR, one entry per CDR3 protein. The data contain about 780,000 distinct CDR3 sequences, 25% to 30% of them singletons. This clonotype occurred a few times. Its target is unknown. In addition, the sample was reused for a study of T cells of mothers and their children.

The rearrangement uses TRBV5-1 and TRBJ1-5, with TRBD1 matching 7 bases. The sample taken for sequencing was blood. The clonotype was recovered from a boy between 5 and 17 years old in good health. The CDR3 DNA sequence: TGCGCCAGCAGCTTGGAGTCCGACAGGGAGCCCCAGCATTTT. This gives the protein CASSLESDREPQHF. The whole variable domain, remainder taken from reference TRBV5-1 and TRBJ1-5, is KAGVTQTPRYLIKTRGQQVTLSCSPISGHRSVSWYQQTPGQGLQFLFEYFSETQRNKGNFPGRFSGRQFSNSRSEMNVSTLELGDSALYLCASSLESDREPQHFGDGTRLSIL.